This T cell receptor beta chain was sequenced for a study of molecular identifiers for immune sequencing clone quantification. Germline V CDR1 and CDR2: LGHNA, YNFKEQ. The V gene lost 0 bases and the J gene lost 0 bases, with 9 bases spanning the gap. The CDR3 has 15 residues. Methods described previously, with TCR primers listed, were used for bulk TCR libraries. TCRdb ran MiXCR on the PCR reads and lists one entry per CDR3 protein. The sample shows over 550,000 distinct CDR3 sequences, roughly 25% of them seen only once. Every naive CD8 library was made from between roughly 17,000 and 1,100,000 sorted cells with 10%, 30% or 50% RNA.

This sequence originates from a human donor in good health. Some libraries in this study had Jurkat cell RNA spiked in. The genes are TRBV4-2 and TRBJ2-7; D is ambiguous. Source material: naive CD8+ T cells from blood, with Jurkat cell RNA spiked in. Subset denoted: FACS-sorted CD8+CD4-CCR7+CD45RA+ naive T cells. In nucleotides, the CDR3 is TGTGCCAGCAGCCAAGATCGGAGAAGCTCCTACGAGCAGTACTTC. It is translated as CASSQDRRSSYEQYF.